These 19 T cell receptor beta chains originate from one sample sequenced in a study of T cells after yellow fever vaccination. TCRdb reprocessed the 5' RACE reads with MiXCR, giving one entry per CDR3 protein. The table includes about 200,000 distinct CDR3 sequences, about 3% detected once. The specimen comprised CD4+ T cells sorted from PBMCs, sampled 10 days after the yellow fever booster vaccination. These receptors were obtained from a man aged 18-30 years who received the YFV17D yellow fever vaccine.

In this sample, this clonotype turned up many times. V gene TRBV25-1 combines with J gene TRBJ2-3; either TRBD1 or TRBD2 may fit D (6 bases each). The V gene lost 1 base and the J gene lost 4 bases, with 12 bases spanning the gap. The CDR3 has 15 residues. Germline V gene sequence: CDR1 MGHDK, CDR2 SYGVNS. The CDR3 DNA reads as TGTGCCAGCAGTGAATGGAGGGGGGCCCCAGATACGCAGTATTTT. Its translation is CASSEWRGAPDTQYF.

This clonotype was counted many times. The chain carries TRBV5-6 and TRBJ1-2; D is uncertain. The length of the CDR3 is 13 residues. The V and J ends lost 4 bases and 6 bases respectively, with 13 bases between them. Germline V CDR1 and CDR2: SGHDT, YYEEEE. The chain's CDR3 is CASSPVRSHGYTF. As DNA, the CDR3 is TGTGCCAGCAGCCCGGTCAGGAGCCATGGCTACACCTTC.

This clonotype was counted many times. The chain uses TRBV7-6 and TRBJ1-2; 7 bases are shared with TRBD1. Germline V gives CDR1 SGHVS, CDR2 FNYEAQ. The ends lost 5 bases at V and 9 bases at J; junction bases unmatched: 6. This CDR3 is 12 amino acids long. CDR3 in DNA: TGTGCCAGCAGCCATCAGACAGGGCGCTACACCTTC. This codes for CASSHQTGRYTF. The full variable domain, its missing parts supplied by reference TRBV7-6 and TRBJ1-2, is GAGVSQSPRYKVTKRGQDVALRCDPISGHVSLYWYRQALGQGPEFLTYFNYEAQQDKSGLPNDRFSAERPEGSISTLTIQRTEQRDSAMYRCASSHQTGRYTFGSGTRLTVV.

Ten or more counts support this clonotype. The rearrangement joins TRBV7-2 to TRBJ2-7; tentative D call: TRBD2 (6 bases). From germline, CDR1 is SGHTA and CDR2 FQGNSA. The CDR3 loop spans 14 amino acids. Between the trimmed V and J ends, which lost 4 bases and 10 bases, there was a span of 20 bases. The CDR3 nucleotides read TGTGCCAGCAGCTCAATAGGCGGGGCGCGGAACCAGTACTTC. It encodes CASSSIGGARNQYF.

This clonotype was counted ten times or more. The germline gene is not matched at one end of the junction; a read error may be the cause. V is TRBV5-1 and J is TRBJ1-1; unclear D gene. The CDR3 sequence is 14 residues long. Germline V lookup: CDR1 SGHRS, CDR2 YFSETQ. The DNA for the CDR3 is TGCGCCAGCAGTTTGGGCGCCGGGAACACTGAAGCTTTCTTT. It encodes CASSLGAGNTEAFF.

This clonotype was seen at least ten times. This rearrangement joins TRBV7-9 to TRBJ2-3, with D possibly being TRBD1 (5 bases). The V and J ends lost 1 base and 9 bases respectively, with 11 bases between them. This CDR3 spans 13 amino acids. The germline V gene has CDR1 SEHNR and CDR2 FQNEAQ (reference sequence). DNA for the CDR3: TGTGCCAGCAGCTTAGAGGGTCAGGGCACGCAGTATTTT. Its translation: CASSLEGQGTQYF.

This clonotype was seen ten or more times. The chain joins TRBV20-1 to TRBJ2-3; 13 bases are a match to TRBD2. Per germline, CDR1 DFQATT and CDR2 SNEGSKA (reference sequence). Trimming took 5 bases from V and 8 from J; bases not matched to a gene: 22. This CDR3 has 19 amino acids. The CDR3 nucleotides are TGCAGTGCTCAGATTCCCCGACTAGCGGGGGGCCTTAATGATGGTACGCAGTATTTT. Translated: CSAQIPRLAGGLNDGTQYF.

This clonotype was seen a handful of times. The chain carries TRBV3-1 and TRBJ1-2, with D possibly matching TRBD1 (5 bases). V gave up 4 bases and J gave up 4 bases, with 10 bases separating them. This CDR3 region has 13 residues. In germline, CDR1 is LGHDT, CDR2 YNNKEL (reference sequence). CDR3 sequence (DNA): TGTGCCAGCAGCCTAGGACACCTCTATGGCTACACCTTC. It yields the protein CASSLGHLYGYTF. The variable domain in full, with the rest retrieved from reference TRBV3-1 and TRBJ1-2, is DTAVSQTPKYLVTQMGNDKSIKCEQNLGHDTMYWYKQDSKKFLKIMFSYNNKELIINETVPNRFSPKSPDKAHLNLHINSLELGDSAVYFCASSLGHLYGYTFGSGTRLTVV.

This clonotype was recorded many times. The V gene is TRBV7-2, the J gene TRBJ1-5; a possible D gene is TRBD1 (5 bases). CDR3 length: 13 amino acids. CDR1 SGHTA and CDR2 FQGNSA come from the germline V gene. Trimming cost V 6 bases and J 4 bases, with 10 bases left between them. CDR3 region: CASRSGLNQPQHF. Written as DNA, the CDR3 is TGTGCCAGCAGGTCAGGGTTAAATCAGCCCCAGCATTTT.

This clonotype appeared many times. The chain combines TRBV5-6 with TRBJ1-1, with 9 positions matching TRBD1. J gave up 0 bases and V 4 bases, and 4 bases lay outside the gene matches. Germline V gene data show CDR1 as SGHDT and CDR2 as YYEEEE. The CDR3 sequence is 15 residues long. CDR3 coding DNA: TGTGCCAGCAGCACGACAGGGGGGATGAACACTGAAGCTTTCTTT. Encoded protein: CASSTTGGMNTEAFF.

The chain uses TRBV5-1 and TRBJ1-2; a possible D gene is TRBD1 (6 bases). The V gene's germline CDR1 is SGHRS and CDR2 YFSETQ. The ends were cut back, 4 bases at V and 4 bases at J, with 11 bases in the middle. CDR3 length: 13 residues. The CDR3 spells CASSDTGTYGYTF. The CDR3 DNA sequence: TGCGCCAGCAGCGACACAGGGACCTATGGCTACACCTTC. The whole variable domain, remainder taken from reference TRBV5-1 and TRBJ1-2, is KAGVTQTPRYLIKTRGQQVTLSCSPISGHRSVSWYQQTPGQGLQFLFEYFSETQRNKGNFPGRFSGRQFSNSRSEMNVSTLELGDSALYLCASSDTGTYGYTFGSGTRLTVV.

This clonotype was picked up a small number of times. This chain connects TRBV7-2 to TRBJ2-7; D is possibly TRBD1 (6 bases). This CDR3 has 14 amino acids. Trimming stripped 5 bases from V and 2 bases from J, with 13 bases between. Germline CDR1 is SGHTA and CDR2 is FQGNSA. CDR3 coding DNA: TGTGCCAGCAGCCCCAGCAGGGGACCCTACGAGCAGTACTTC. Translation gives CASSPSRGPYEQYF.

This clonotype was detected a few times. The rearrangement links TRBV20-1 to TRBJ2-1; the D gene is possibly TRBD2 (5 bases). The germline gives CDR1 DFQATT, CDR2 SNEGSKA (reference sequence). The CDR3 sequence is 11 residues long. V lost 5 bases, J lost 8 bases, and 10 bases lay in between. CDR3 bases: TGCAGTGCTCCGCGGAGGTATGAGCAGTTCTTC. This codes for CSAPRRYEQFF.

This clonotype was detected only a few times. J is TRBJ2-1 and V is TRBV28, with 7 positions matching TRBD1. V shed 11 bases and J 0 bases; nucleotides not matched to a gene: 4. Germline V gene lookup returns CDR1 MDHEN and CDR2 SYDVKM. This CDR3 comprises 13 residues. The CDR3 is CACRQGSYNEQFF. For the CDR3, the DNA is TGTGCCTGCCGACAGGGCTCCTACAATGAGCAGTTCTTC.

This clonotype was recorded at least ten times. The CDR3 is CASSFRRDTQYF. For the CDR3, the DNA is TGTGCCAGCAGTTTTAGGAGGGATACGCAGTATTTT. The gene calls are TRBV12-3 or TRBV12-4 and TRBJ2-3, with D perhaps TRBD2 (5 bases). The CDR3 sequence is 12 residues long. V lost 3 bases to trimming and J lost 6 bases, with 7 bases between them.

This clonotype was recorded many times. The chain couples TRBV5-1 to TRBJ2-1; 12 nucleotides agree with TRBD2. V lost 0 bases, J lost 9 bases, and 10 bases stayed unmatched. Germline V gives CDR1 SGHRS, CDR2 YFSETQ. The CDR3 runs to 17 residues. CDR3 in DNA: TGCGCCAGCAGCTTGGCCCCTAGCGGGGGGGCTCGATTTGAGCAGTTCTTC. Amino acid sequence: CASSLAPSGGARFEQFF. Variable domain in full (rest from reference TRBV5-1 and TRBJ2-1): KAGVTQTPRYLIKTRGQQVTLSCSPISGHRSVSWYQQTPGQGLQFLFEYFSETQRNKGNFPGRFSGRQFSNSRSEMNVSTLELGDSALYLCASSLAPSGGARFEQFFGPGTRLTVL.

This chain connects TRBV4-1 to TRBJ2-2; 7 nucleotides match TRBD2. Germline loops: CDR1 MGHRA, CDR2 YSYEKL. V shed 8 bases, J shed 5 bases, and the junction held 5 bases outside the gene matches. The CDR3 consists of 13 residues. The CDR3 DNA is TGCGCCAGCGGGGGGGATGGGACCGGGGAGCTGTTTTTT. It translates to CASGGDGTGELFF.

The chain has TRBV7-9 and TRBJ2-1; no reliable D call. Trimming took 6 bases from V and 1 from J, leaving 13 bases between them. The CDR3 is made up of 15 amino acids. Germline assignment: CDR1 SEHNR and CDR2 FQNEAQ (reference sequence). Here the CDR3 DNA reads TGTGCCAGCAGACAAGTACGGCCATCCTACAATGAGCAGTTCTTC. Protein sequence: CASRQVRPSYNEQFF.

Only a few counts were recorded for this clonotype. The chain uses TRBV7-2 and TRBJ2-7, with 9 positions matching TRBD2. Germline CDR1 SGHTA, CDR2 FQGNSA. Trimming removed 4 bases from V and 5 bases from J; junction bases left unmatched: 6. There are 14 residues in the CDR3. As DNA, the CDR3 is TGTGCCAGCAGCTCCCCGAGCGGGGGGAACGAGCAGTACGTC. This gives the protein CASSSPSGGNEQYV.